The present TCR beta chain was sequenced within a study of vaccination and CD4 T cells after COVID-19. Study context: Overlapping spike peptides from SARS-CoV-2, HCoV-NL63, HCoV-OC43 and HCoV-229E served to stimulate the cells.

Sequencing of cultured CD4+ T cell DNA used the Oncomine TCR Beta short-read assay. TCRdb re-analysed the PCR reads in MiXCR, keeping a single row per CDR3 protein. The data hold some 14,000 distinct CDR3 sequences, with about a third observed a single time. Trimming took 6 bases from V and 2 from J, leaving 17 bases between them. This CDR3 comprises 15 residues. Germline values: CDR1 SGHRS, CDR2 YFSETQ. Treatment described: approximately 11-day PBMC culture with coronavirus spike peptide pools or control peptides (ViraFEST assay). A few counts support this clonotype. Its specificity is not known. Sequencing input: cultured CD4+ T cells from blood. The TCR comes from a human donor with COVID-19. The chain uses TRBV5-1 and TRBJ2-5; tentatively, D is TRBD2 (6 bases). Here the CDR3 reads CASKTQAGTQETQYF. The CDR3 DNA is TGCGCCAGCAAGACCCAGGCGGGGACTCAAGAGACCCAGTACTTC.